Below, 11 T cell receptor beta chains from the same sample are listed, as sequenced in a study of cytomegalovirus exposure and HLA in healthy donors. PCR employed 60 Vbeta and 13 Jbeta primers. TCRdb keeps only in-frame clones here, not all; method: immunoSEQ multiplex PCR. The sample records 110,000 to 150,000 clones, about 82% being singletons. Sequences were obtained from PBMCs. These receptor sequences come from a man under 40 in good health and CMV-seronegative.

Points on this clone: The junction and the germline gene differ at one end; a read error may be behind it. This chain uses TRBV25-1 with TRBJ2-4; D is possibly TRBD1 or TRBD2 (6 bases each). Germline V gene sequence: CDR1 MGHDK, CDR2 SYGVNS. The length of the CDR3 is 15 residues. CDR3 protein: CAGRGRESAKNIQYF. CDR3 nucleotides: TGTGCCGGCAGGGGACGGGAGTCGGCCAAAAACATTCAGTACTTC.

V gene TRBV6-5 combines with J gene TRBJ1-2, with TRBD1 matching over 8 bases. This CDR3 has 15 amino acids. J gave up 4 bases and V 2 bases, and 6 bases lay outside the gene matches. CDR1 MNHEY and CDR2 SVGAGI come from the germline V gene. The CDR3 loop is CASSYVGQVAYGYTF. The CDR3 DNA follows: TGTGCCAGCAGTTACGTGGGACAGGTGGCCTATGGCTACACCTTC.

This chain links TRBV4-1 with TRBJ2-7; D is undetermined. The CDR3 consists of 13 residues. CDR1 MGHRA and CDR2 YSYEKL come from the germline V gene. V was cut by 0 bases and J by 2 bases, with 5 bases left in between. The CDR3 is CASSQDTPYEQYF. The CDR3 coding sequence is TGCGCCAGCAGCCAAGATACTCCCTACGAGCAGTACTTC.

The rearrangement uses TRBV30 and TRBJ2-1; 9 bases are a match to TRBD2. CDR1 and CDR2 (germline): GTSNPN, SVGIG (reference sequence). Trimming at V came to 5 bases and at J to 4 bases, leaving 9 bases not matched to a gene. This CDR3 is built from 15 residues. The CDR3 here is CAWGGAGGGYNEQFF. The CDR3 DNA follows: TGTGCCTGGGGGGGGGCGGGAGGGGGTTACAATGAGCAGTTCTTC.

V and J are TRBV5-4 and TRBJ2-3; D call uncertain. CDR1 SGHNT and CDR2 YYREEE come from the germline V gene (reference sequence). This CDR3 contains 16 residues. With 0 bases removed from V and 2 bases from J, the gap between germline ends came to 13 bases. CDR3 in amino acids: CASSLGGVTYTDTQYF. The CDR3 DNA follows: TGTGCCAGCAGCTTGGGCGGAGTTACCTACACAGATACGCAGTATTTT.

V gene TRBV28 combines with J gene TRBJ1-5; 7 nucleotides line up with TRBD1. The CDR3 is 15 amino acids. Unmatched junction bases numbered 9, after V lost 6 bases and J lost 4 bases. The germline V gene encodes CDR1 MDHEN and CDR2 SYDVKM. CDR3 nucleotides: TGTGCCAGCAGGCGACAGGGTGGGGGGAATCAGCCCCAGCATTTT. This gives the protein CASRRQGGGNQPQHF.

In this sample, this clone turned up many times. V usage is TRBV7-8 and J usage is TRBJ2-7, with TRBD1 matching 12 bases. The CDR3 sequence is 14 residues long. V dropped 5 bases and J dropped 7; count of bases not matched to a gene: 6. From germline, CDR1 is SGHVS and CDR2 FQNEAQ. The CDR3 spells CASSQGQGAEEQYF. The CDR3 region has the DNA TGTGCCAGCAGCCAGGGACAGGGGGCAGAGGAGCAGTACTTC.

The sample holds one count of this clone. CDR3 sequence reads: CASSAGPTRVFF. DNA of the CDR3: TGTGCCAGCAGCGCGGGACCTACTCGGGTGTTCTTC. The V gene is TRBV5-6, the J gene TRBJ2-1, with a possible D match to TRBD2 (6 bases). The CDR3 sequence is 12 residues long. The V end was cut by 4 bases, the J end by 15 bases, with 17 bases between. Germline V gene lookup returns CDR1 SGHDT and CDR2 YYEEEE.

This clone was seen more than once but under ten times. The chain's CDR3 is CASSYRGAFVWEQYF. The CDR3 nucleotides read TGTGCCAGCAGTTACCGGGGGGCATTCGTCTGGGAGCAGTACTTC. The chain links TRBV6-6 to TRBJ2-7, with a possible D match to TRBD2 (7 bases). Trimming took off 2 bases at V and 7 bases at J, with 18 bases between the two ends. Germline-derived CDR1 and CDR2 are MNHNY and SVGAGI (reference sequence). The CDR3 spans 15 residues.

The rearrangement joins TRBV19 to TRBJ2-5; 13 bases match TRBD2. Germline values: CDR1 LNHDA, CDR2 SQIVND (reference sequence). The CDR3 length is 15 residues. V shed 5 bases, J shed 5 bases, and the junction held 5 bases outside the gene matches. The DNA of the CDR3 is TGTGCCAGTAGTTCAGGACTAGCGGGAGTGGAGACCCAGTACTTC. Protein product: CASSSGLAGVETQYF.

This clone was detected a few times. This chain links TRBV5-6 with TRBJ1-5; 7 bases map to TRBD1. Per germline, CDR1 SGHDT and CDR2 YYEEEE. J was trimmed by 9 bases and V by 0 bases; bases with no gene match: 9. The CDR3 spans 15 residues. The CDR3 reads CASSLAQGQLGPQHF. Here the CDR3 DNA reads TGTGCCAGCAGCTTGGCCCAGGGACAGTTGGGGCCCCAGCATTTT.